This T cell receptor beta chain appears in the sequencing data of a study of shared clonotypes between healthy human individuals. Study as a whole: Each donor's CD8 memory used one plate, CD8 naive two, each CD4 subset three. Overall study findings and caveats: Relative to memory subsets, naive subsets generally showed larger estimated richness. Blood alone was sampled, and tissue repertoires likely differ.

Of note for this clone: Its antigen is undetermined.

The CDR3 runs 15 residues. V was trimmed by 4 bases and J by 4 bases, leaving 17 bases between them. The germline CDR1 and CDR2 sequences are SGHRS and YFSETQ. Running of the assay took place at deep level. This table comes from immunoSEQ multiplex PCR, and its TCRdb copy is limited to in-frame clones, with some not included. The table records 1.4 million to 1.5 million clones, approximately 96% of them present only once. The rearrangement joins TRBV5-1 to TRBJ1-2; D is possibly TRBD1 (6 bases). Material for sequencing was naive CD4+ T cells sorted from blood. As to subset: CD45RA+ positively selected. This receptor was identified in a man aged 25-45 years in good health. The CDR3 DNA is TGCGCCAGCAGCGCCGAGGGAGGGGGTAGCTATGGCTACACCTTC. Residues: CASSAEGGGSYGYTF. The full variable domain, in which reference TRBV5-1 and TRBJ1-2 provide the parts outside the CDR3, is KAGVTQTPRYLIKTRGQQVTLSCSPISGHRSVSWYQQTPGQGLQFLFEYFSETQRNKGNFPGRFSGRQFSNSRSEMNVSTLELGDSALYLCASSAEGGGSYGYTFGSGTRLTVV.